Included here is one TCR beta chain sequence, with context. The antigen is not known. Findings of the study overall: Tumor memory CD4+ T cell TCR gene usage was found to cluster with blood and lymph node memory CD4+ cells and with lymph node naive CD4+ cells. Whole repertoires were not studied in the larger cohort, only one V-J beta rearrangement.

The CDR3 is 13 amino acids. Germline-derived CDR1 and CDR2 are SQVTM and ANQGSEA. V was clipped by 7 bases and J by 2 bases, with 12 bases between them. CD4+CD45RO+CD25- cells were isolated as memory CD4+ T cells. After constant-region reverse-primer amplification, full-length variable regions underwent semi-nested PCR with Nested Universal Primer A. MiXCR was run by TCRdb on the 5' RACE reads, yielding one entry per CDR3 protein. This sample has roughly 42,000 distinct CDR3 sequences, with around 30% found just once. The genes are TRBV29-1 and TRBJ2-1; no clear D gene. The sample was tumor-infiltrating memory CD4+ T cells sorted from the breast tumor. Subset denoted: memory CD4+ T cells, CD4+CD45RO+CD25-. The sequence was collected from a female donor with breast cancer. The CDR3 loop is CSGLAATYNEQFF. For the CDR3, the DNA is TGCAGCGGCTTGGCCGCAACCTACAATGAGCAGTTCTTC.